This T cell receptor (beta chain) was documented in a study of PD-1 blockade in classical Hodgkin lymphoma (TCRdb year 2020). As for the study more broadly: Nivolumab dosing was 3 mg/kg intravenously every 2 weeks, continuing until either disease progression or unacceptable toxicity. The study used CyTOF and TCR beta sequencing to define a peripheral blood immune signature of response to PD-1 blockade in classical Hodgkin lymphoma. Study-level results and caveats: Only a single clinical trial cohort was studied, and what caused the repertoire differences, possibly disease activity or prior therapy, remained undefined. CD4+ but not CD8+ TCR diversity rose significantly by C4D1 (p=0.0027 vs p=0.16), most apparent in complete responders (p=0.02). Lower diversity was observed in patients in whom nivolumab was started less than 1 year after ASCT, and these patients were excluded from later analyses so that confounding by immune reconstitution would be avoided. Baseline TCR diversity was reported to be lower in newly diagnosed patients than in healthy donors and to be lower still in relapsed/refractory patients. Among trial patients, those achieving complete response had baseline diversity similar to that of newly diagnosed patients, while diversity was significantly lower in partial responders and progressors.

Trimming takes 5 bases off V and 4 bases off J; junction bases not matched to a gene: 2. CDR1 MNHNS and CDR2 SASEGT are derived from the germline V gene. The CDR3 holds 13 amino acids from the cysteine to the phenylalanine. The DNA shown is the 39-base CDR3, in frame from base 1. Read against the paper, the sample's time point label means: cycle 4 day 1 (C4D1), after around six weeks of nivolumab. All trial patients had relapsed after autologous stem cell transplantation, with cohorts A, B and C differing in prior brentuximab vedotin exposure. A total of around 60 patients with relapsed/refractory classical Hodgkin lymphoma made up the trial cohort, and each patient's best overall response was complete response, partial response or progressive disease. Single-agent nivolumab was administered to trial patients in the multi-cohort phase II CheckMate 205 trial. Best overall response was determined by an independent review committee according to the 2007 International Working Group response criteria. Trial PBMCs were collected just before the start of nivolumab (C1D1) and during therapy at cycle 2 day 1 and cycle 4 day 1. Peripheral blood was collected in 8 mL Vacutainer Cell Preparation Tubes, from which PBMCs were isolated by centrifugation and then cryopreserved.

Genomic DNA was extracted with the Qiagen DNeasy kit from unsorted PBMCs and from negatively selected CD4+ and CD8+ fractions. Amplification of TCR beta CDR3 regions was done by immunoSEQ multiplex PCR with primers that anneal to V and J segments. A synthetic immune receptor repertoire was used to minimize amplification bias, and remaining bias was computationally removed after sequencing. The paper's processing steps were these. Repertoire diversity was quantified as the Shannon entropy index using custom Python scripts. Unsorted, CD4+ and CD8+ repertoires were analyzed separately, except in combined analyses where CD4+ and CD8+ sequences were merged in silico. Clonal expansion was defined as at least a 2-fold frequency increase after treatment relative to C1D1, with a pseudocount of 0.5 for undetected baseline clones. Singleton clones were defined as clones with 0 or 1 copy at C1D1, and non-singleton clones were defined as clones with 2 or more copies. Clones expanded in unsorted samples were annotated as CD4+, CD8+ or unknown by matching protein sequences in sorted samples from the same patient. Wilcoxon tests on paired samples were used to test changes in diversity from C1D1 to C4D1. The table comes from immuneACCESS by way of TCRdb, which keeps in-frame sequences with V and J called. Part of the clones is missing from these tables; in studies checked, under half for an unresolved V gene and the rest for unknown reasons. The V and J calls and clone size are taken from that table; D and trimming were inferred from the DNA. The sample includes some 58,000 clones, with 85% to 95% observed a single time. The top ten constitute roughly 8% of the sample.

This clone appeared once. The antigen it recognizes is unknown. No base quality values were provided; no much bigger clone lies one nucleotide off. This sequence uses TRBV6-1 and TRBJ1-5; the central 7 bases match TRBD1. Sequences were derived from peripheral blood mononuclear cells (PBMCs), sampled before the fourth cycle of nivolumab. The TCR was taken from a human donor with classical Hodgkin lymphoma. CDR3 loop: CASSWDSNQPQHF. The DNA reads as follows: TGTGCCAGCAGTTGGGACAGTAATCAGCCCCAGCATTTT.